A selection of T cell receptor beta chains follows, all from one sample in a study of blood T cells in healthy people across ages. TCRdb re-analysed the 5' RACE reads in MiXCR, keeping a single row per CDR3 protein. The sample lists over 500,000 distinct CDR3 sequences; approximately 26% were seen once. These data were also filed under a second study, of T cells of mothers and their children.

The sequencing sample was made of blood. These receptors originate from a boy aged 2 to 10 in good health. CDR3s leave out the opening cysteine and the closing phenylalanine or tryptophan. Fields, in order: V gene, CDR3 length, D gene, CDR3 protein. A D gene is named only where the DNA matches it firmly.

>TRBV6-1|10|.
ASTGRGYGYT
>TRBV10-3|11|.
AHRGAATGELF
>TRBV5-1|14|.
ASSLDSLGDTGELF
>TRBV29-1|9|TRBD2
SAGGAYEQY
>TRBV3-1|13|.
ASTPGASTNEKLF
>TRBV29-1|14|TRBD2
SAGTSGGRGAGELL
>TRBV20-1|12|.
SARGGGHWDEQF
>TRBV7-2|14|TRBD2
ASSAGTSPPLETQY
>TRBV20-1|11|.
SASGEVTGELF
>TRBV20-1|12|TRBD2
SARELAEPVQQY
>TRBV6-1|13|.
ASSATRAAGGIQY
>TRBV10-3|14|TRBD2
AISVSGGAVQGTQY
>TRBV29-1|16|TRBD1
SVEDLRRWTGEVNTIY
>TRBV6-5|11|.
ASSGRRAETQY
>TRBV7-9|14|.
ASSHFEAAQSYEQY
>TRBV13|14|TRBD2
ASSSRLAGVVETQY
>TRBV28|13|TRBD2
ASTRRLAGGYEQY